The T cell receptor beta chain described here comes from a study of cytomegalovirus exposure and HLA in healthy donors. Study results and caveats: Reportedly, cytomegalovirus status was diagnosed with high sensitivity and specificity.

As to this clone: Its antigen is unknown.

The PCR used 60 Vbeta and 13 Jbeta primers. The assay was immunoSEQ multiplex PCR, and TCRdb's table has in-frame clones only and misses some. The table shows 55,000 or so clones, with approximately 70% occurring only once. Germline V gene lookup returns CDR1 MGHDK and CDR2 SYGVNS. This CDR3 has 15 amino acids. V was pared by 3 bases and J by 4 bases, with 15 bases between. Sequencing was carried out using PBMCs. This TCR derives from a man younger than 35 in good health and CMV-seronegative. The genes are TRBV25-1 and TRBJ1-2; a weak D match, TRBD1 (5 bases). In nucleotides, the CDR3 is TGTGCCAGCAGTGATGGAGGGGCAGGAGGCTATGGCTACACCTTC. Encoded protein: CASSDGGAGGYGYTF.